The clone carrying this TCR beta chain was seen more than once but under ten times. What it binds is not known. The data originate from a study of early T cells in non-severe SARS-CoV-2 infection. Study-wide context: From unsorted whole blood, bulk RNA was sequenced, and the chains remained unpaired.

The CDR3 runs 14 residues. Trimming took 6 bases from V and 9 from J, leaving 18 bases between them. Germline assignment: CDR1 SNHLY and CDR2 FYNNEI. Study-wide results and caveats: Clonotype matching in VDJdb favored anti-spike CD8 responses and did not capture private and CD4 specificities.

MiXCR, run by TCRdb on the 5' RACE reads, gives a single entry per CDR3 protein. The table has about 61,000 distinct CDR3 sequences, around 11% seen once. This clonotype was sampled from an adult who was a healthcare worker with PCR-confirmed SARS-CoV-2 infection or an uninfected control (not recorded which). The donor label of this sample is uncertain. V gene TRBV2 combines with J gene TRBJ2-1; D tentatively fits TRBD1 or TRBD2 (5 bases each). The material was whole blood, obtained at baseline. The CDR3 bases are TGTGCCAGCAGCCCTCTCCGAGGGGTAGGTGAGCAGTTCTTC. Amino acids: CASSPLRGVGEQFF.